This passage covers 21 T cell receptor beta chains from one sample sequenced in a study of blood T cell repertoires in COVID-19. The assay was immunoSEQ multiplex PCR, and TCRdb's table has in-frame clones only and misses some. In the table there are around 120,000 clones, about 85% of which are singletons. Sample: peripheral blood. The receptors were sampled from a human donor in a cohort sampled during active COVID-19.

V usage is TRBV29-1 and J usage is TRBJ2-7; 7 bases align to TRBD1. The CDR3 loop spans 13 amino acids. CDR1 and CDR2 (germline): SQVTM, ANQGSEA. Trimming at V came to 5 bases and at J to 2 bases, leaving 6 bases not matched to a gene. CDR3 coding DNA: TGCAGCGTTAGGGGGCAGGGTACCTACGAGCAGTACTTC. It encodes CSVRGQGTYEQYF.

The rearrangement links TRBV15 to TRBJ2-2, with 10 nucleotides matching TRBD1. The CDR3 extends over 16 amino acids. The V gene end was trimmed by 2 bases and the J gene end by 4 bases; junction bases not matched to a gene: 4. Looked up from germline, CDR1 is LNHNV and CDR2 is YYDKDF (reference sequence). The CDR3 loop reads CATSRPTGGITGELFF. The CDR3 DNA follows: TGTGCCACCAGCAGACCGACAGGGGGCATCACCGGGGAGCTGTTTTTT. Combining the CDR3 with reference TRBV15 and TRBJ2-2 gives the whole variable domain DAMVIQNPRYQVTQFGKPVTLSCSQTLNHNVMYWYQQKSSQAPKLLFHYYDKDFNNEADTPDNFQSRRPNTSFCFLDIRSPGLGDTAMYLCATSRPTGGITGELFFGEGSRLTVL.

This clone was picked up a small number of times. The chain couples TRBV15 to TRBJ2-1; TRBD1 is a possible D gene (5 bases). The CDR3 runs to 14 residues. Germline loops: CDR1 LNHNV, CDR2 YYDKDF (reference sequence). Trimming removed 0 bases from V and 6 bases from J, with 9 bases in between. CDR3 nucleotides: TGTGCCACCAGCAGAGATCAGGACATCAATGAGCAGTTCTTC. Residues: CATSRDQDINEQFF.

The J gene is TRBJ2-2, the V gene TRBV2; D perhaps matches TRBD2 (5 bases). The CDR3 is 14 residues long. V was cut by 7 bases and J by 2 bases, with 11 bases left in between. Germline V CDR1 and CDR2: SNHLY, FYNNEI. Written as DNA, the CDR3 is TGTGCCAGCAAGAGGGCTACTAACACCGGGGAGCTGTTTTTT. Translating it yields CASKRATNTGELFF.

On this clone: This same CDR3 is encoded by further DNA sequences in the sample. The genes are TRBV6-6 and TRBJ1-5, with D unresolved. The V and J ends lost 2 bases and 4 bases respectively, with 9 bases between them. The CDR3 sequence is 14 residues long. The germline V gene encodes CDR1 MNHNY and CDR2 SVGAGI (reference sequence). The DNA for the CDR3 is TGTGCCAGCAGTTACCCCGAGGGTAATCAGCCCCAGCATTTT. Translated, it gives CASSYPEGNQPQHF.

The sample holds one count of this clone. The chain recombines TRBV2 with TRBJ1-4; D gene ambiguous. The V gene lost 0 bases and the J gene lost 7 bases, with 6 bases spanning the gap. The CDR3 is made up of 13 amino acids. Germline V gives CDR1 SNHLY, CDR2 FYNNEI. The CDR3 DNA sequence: TGTGCCAGCAGTGAAGCCGTCCTTGAAAAACTGTTTTTT. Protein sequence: CASSEAVLEKLFF.

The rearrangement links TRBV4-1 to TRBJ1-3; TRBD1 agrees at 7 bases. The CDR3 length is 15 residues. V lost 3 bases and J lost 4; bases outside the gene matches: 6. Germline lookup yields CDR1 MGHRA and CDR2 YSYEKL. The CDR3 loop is CASSQLTGLGNTIYF. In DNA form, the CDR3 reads TGCGCCAGCAGCCAGCTGACAGGGTTAGGAAACACCATATATTTT.

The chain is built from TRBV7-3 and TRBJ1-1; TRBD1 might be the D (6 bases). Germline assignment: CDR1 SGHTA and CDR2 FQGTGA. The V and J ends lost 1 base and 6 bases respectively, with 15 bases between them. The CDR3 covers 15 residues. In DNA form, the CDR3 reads TGTGCCAGCAGCTTAAATAGGGGGGGTCTCGCTGAAGCTTTCTTT. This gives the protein CASSLNRGGLAEAFF.

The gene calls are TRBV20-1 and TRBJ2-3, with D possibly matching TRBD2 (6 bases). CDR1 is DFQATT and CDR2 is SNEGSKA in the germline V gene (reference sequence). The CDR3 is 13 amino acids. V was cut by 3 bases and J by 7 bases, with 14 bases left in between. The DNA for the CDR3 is TGCAGTGCTAGTGATGGCGGGGCCTATACGCAGTATTTT. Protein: CSASDGGAYTQYF.

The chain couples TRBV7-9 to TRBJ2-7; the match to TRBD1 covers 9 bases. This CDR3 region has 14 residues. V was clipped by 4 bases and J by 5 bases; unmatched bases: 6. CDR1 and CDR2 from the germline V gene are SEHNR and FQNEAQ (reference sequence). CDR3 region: CASSSTRTGDEQYF. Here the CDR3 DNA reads TGTGCCAGCAGCTCCACACGGACAGGGGACGAGCAGTACTTC.

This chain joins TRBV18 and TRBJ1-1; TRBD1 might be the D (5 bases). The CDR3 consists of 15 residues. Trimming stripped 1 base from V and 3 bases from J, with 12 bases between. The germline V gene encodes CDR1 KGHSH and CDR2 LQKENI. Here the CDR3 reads CASSPLRAMDTEAFF. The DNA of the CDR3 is TGTGCCAGCTCACCACTCAGGGCCATGGACACTGAAGCTTTCTTT.

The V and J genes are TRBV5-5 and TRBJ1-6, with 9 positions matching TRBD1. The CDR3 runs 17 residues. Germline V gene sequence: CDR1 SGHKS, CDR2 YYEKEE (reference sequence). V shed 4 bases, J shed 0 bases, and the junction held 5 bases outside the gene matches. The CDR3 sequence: CASSVDRGDSYNSPLHF. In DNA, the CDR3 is TGTGCCAGCAGCGTCGACAGGGGGGACTCCTATAATTCACCCCTCCACTTT.

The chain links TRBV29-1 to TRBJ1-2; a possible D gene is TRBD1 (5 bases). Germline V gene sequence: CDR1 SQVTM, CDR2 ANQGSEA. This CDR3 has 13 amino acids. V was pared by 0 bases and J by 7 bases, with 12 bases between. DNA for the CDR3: TGCAGCGTTGAAGATCTTGCGGGGGGTGGCTACACCTTC. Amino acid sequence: CSVEDLAGGGYTF.

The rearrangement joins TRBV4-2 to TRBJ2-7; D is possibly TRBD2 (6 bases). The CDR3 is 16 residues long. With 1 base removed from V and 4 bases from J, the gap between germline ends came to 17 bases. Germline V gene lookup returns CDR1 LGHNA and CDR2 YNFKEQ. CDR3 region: CASSQGGTGDQYEQYF. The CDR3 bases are TGTGCCAGCAGCCAAGGGGGTACGGGAGATCAGTACGAGCAGTACTTC.

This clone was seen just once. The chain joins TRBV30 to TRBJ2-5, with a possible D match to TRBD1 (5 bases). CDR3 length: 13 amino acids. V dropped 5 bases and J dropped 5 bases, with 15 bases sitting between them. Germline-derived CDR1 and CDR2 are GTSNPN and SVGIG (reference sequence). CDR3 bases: TGTGCCTGGGGACGCAGGGTGAGGGAGACCCAGTACTTC. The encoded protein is CAWGRRVRETQYF.

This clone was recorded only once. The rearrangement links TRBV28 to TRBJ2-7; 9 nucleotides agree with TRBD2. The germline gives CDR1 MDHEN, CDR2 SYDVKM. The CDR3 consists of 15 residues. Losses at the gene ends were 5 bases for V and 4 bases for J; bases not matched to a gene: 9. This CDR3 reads CASSKRRGGLYEQYF. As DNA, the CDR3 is TGTGCCAGCAGTAAACGGCGGGGGGGCCTTTACGAGCAGTACTTC.

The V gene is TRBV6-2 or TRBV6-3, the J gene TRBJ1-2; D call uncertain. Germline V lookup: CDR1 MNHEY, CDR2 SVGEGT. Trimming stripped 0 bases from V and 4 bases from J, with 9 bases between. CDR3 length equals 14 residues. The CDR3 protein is CASSYSREIYGYTF. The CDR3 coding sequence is TGTGCCAGCAGTTACTCGAGGGAGATCTATGGCTACACCTTC.

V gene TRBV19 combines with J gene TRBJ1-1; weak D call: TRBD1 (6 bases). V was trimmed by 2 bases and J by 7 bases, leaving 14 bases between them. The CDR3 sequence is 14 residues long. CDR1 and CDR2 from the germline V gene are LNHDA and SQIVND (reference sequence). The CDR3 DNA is TGTGCCAGTAGTATACTGACAGGAGTGGGTGAAGCTTTCTTT. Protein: CASSILTGVGEAFF.

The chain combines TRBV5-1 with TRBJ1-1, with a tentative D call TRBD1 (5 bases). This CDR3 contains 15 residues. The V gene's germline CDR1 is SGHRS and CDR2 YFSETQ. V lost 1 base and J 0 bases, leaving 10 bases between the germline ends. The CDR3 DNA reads TGCGCCAGCAGCTTGAACGGACACATGAACACTGAAGCTTTCTTT. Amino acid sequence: CASSLNGHMNTEAFF.

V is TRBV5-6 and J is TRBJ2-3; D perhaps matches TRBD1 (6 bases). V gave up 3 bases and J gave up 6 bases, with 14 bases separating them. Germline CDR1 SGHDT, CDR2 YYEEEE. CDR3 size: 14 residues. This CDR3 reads CASSSLQGPDTQYF. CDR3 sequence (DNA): TGTGCCAGCAGCTCCTTACAGGGACCTGATACGCAGTATTTT.

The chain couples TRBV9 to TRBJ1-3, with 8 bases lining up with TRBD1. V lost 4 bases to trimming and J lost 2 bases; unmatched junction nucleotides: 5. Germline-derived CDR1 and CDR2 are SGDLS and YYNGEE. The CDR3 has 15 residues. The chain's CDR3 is CASSSSTGAGNTIYF. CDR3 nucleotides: TGTGCCAGCAGCTCCTCGACAGGGGCTGGAAACACCATATATTTT.